These T cell receptor beta chains were read from a single sample in a study of a mutant IDH1 vaccine in newly diagnosed glioma. TCRdb keeps only in-frame clones here, not all; method: immunoSEQ multiplex PCR. The table lists about 32,000 clones, around four fifths of them singletons. These receptors' targets are unknown. Sequenced here: PBMCs, sampled from a glioma patient whose treatment included an IDH1 peptide vaccine. All receptors come from a man aged 35 to 55 with glioma. Some clones in this sample may be carry-over from other donors' samples. The CDR3 runs from the conserved cysteine through the conserved F or W. Each record gives: clone size, J gene, D gene, V gene, CDR3 protein, CDR3 DNA. The D gene is left open where the match is weak. Clone size is not always given. Where it is, it says once, few, many or a class for expanded clones.

.	TRBJ2-2	TRBD2	TRBV5-6	CASRGRVAGELFF	TGTGCCAGCAGAGGGAGGGTGGCCGGGGAGCTGTTTTTT
few	TRBJ2-7	.	TRBV19	CASSTPAGSSYEQYF	TGTGCCAGTAGTACCCCCGCCGGAAGCTCCTACGAGCAGTACTTC
.	TRBJ1-1	TRBD1	TRBV19	CASSDRGYWTEAFF	TGTGCCAGTAGCGACAGGGGATACTGGACTGAAGCTTTCTTT
few	TRBJ1-4	TRBD1	TRBV6-6	CASHPAGTGTEEKLFF	TGTGCCAGCCACCCGGCCGGGACAGGGACGGAAGAAAAACTGTTTTTT
.	TRBJ2-7	TRBD1	TRBV4-1	CASRTGQGPRYEQYF	TGCGCCAGCAGAACGGGACAGGGCCCACGTTACGAGCAGTACTTC
.	TRBJ1-3	.	TRBV7-2	CASSPQGRGANTIYF	TGTGCCAGCAGCCCCCAAGGCAGGGGCGCAAACACCATATATTTT
.	TRBJ2-3	TRBD2	TRBV6-1	CASSVGLAGGVDTQYF	TGTGCCAGCAGTGTGGGACTAGCGGGGGGGGTTGATACGCAGTATTTT
.	TRBJ1-2	.	TRBV15	CATSRGGPGAYGYTF	TGTGCCACCAGCAGAGGAGGCCCAGGGGCCTATGGCTACACCTTC
.	TRBJ2-7	TRBD1	TRBV11-2	CASSLDDRGGYEQYF	TGTGCCAGCAGCTTAGACGACAGGGGTGGCTACGAGCAGTACTTC
once	TRBJ1-2	.	TRBV6-6	CASRGPTGYGYGYTF	TGTGCCAGCAGGGGGCCTACAGGGTACGGCTATGGCTACACCTTC
.	TRBJ2-7	.	TRBV10-2	CASFRGGGYEQYF	TGCGCCAGCTTCAGAGGGGGGGGGTACGAGCAGTACTTC
.	TRBJ1-3	.	TRBV7-8	CASSLNVGAKTGNTIYF	TGTGCCAGCAGCTTAAACGTGGGGGCGAAAACTGGAAACACCATATATTTT
.	TRBJ2-5	.	TRBV5-1	CASSLAEETQYF	TGCGCCAGCAGCTTGGCCGAAGAGACCCAGTACTTC
.	TRBJ2-7	TRBD1	TRBV15	CATSRAGTGMSEQYF	TGTGCCACCAGCAGGGCCGGGACAGGGATGAGCGAGCAGTACTTC
.	TRBJ2-5	.	TRBV13	CASSARLGQTQYF	TGTGCCAGCAGCGCCCGACTAGGGCAGACCCAGTACTTC
.	TRBJ1-6	.	TRBV25-1	CASSEGEAWAYNSPLHF	TGTGCCAGCAGTGAAGGGGAGGCGTGGGCCTATAATTCACCCCTCCACTTT
.	TRBJ2-5	.	TRBV10-2	CASSEGTVQETQYF	TGCGCCAGCAGTGAAGGGACGGTTCAAGAGACCCAGTACTTC
.	TRBJ2-5	.	TRBV9	CASSARSTPETQYF	TGTGCCAGCAGCGCGCGGTCCACACCAGAGACCCAGTACTTC
few	TRBJ1-1	.	TRBV7-2	CASSSGNLAFF	TGTGCCAGCAGCTCCGGGAATCTAGCTTTCTTT
.	TRBJ2-5	TRBD2	TRBV11-2	CASSSPQRGRAIGTQYF	TGTGCCAGCAGCTCCCCCCAGCGGGGGAGAGCTATTGGGACCCAGTACTTC
.	TRBJ1-5	.	TRBV19	CASSKGGYSNQPQHF	TGTGCCAGTAGCAAGGGGGGTTATAGCAATCAGCCCCAGCATTTT
few	TRBJ2-1	.	TRBV28	CASSPRGRGTDEQFF	TGTGCCAGCAGTCCAAGGGGACGGGGGACAGATGAGCAGTTCTTC
.	TRBJ1-3	.	TRBV13	CASSFWGVGNTIYF	TGTGCCAGCAGCTTCTGGGGAGTCGGAAACACCATATATTTT
.	TRBJ1-2	TRBD1	TRBV19	CASSVLGQGGAYGYTF	TGTGCCAGTAGCGTATTAGGACAGGGAGGTGCCTATGGCTACACCTTC
.	TRBJ1-5	.	TRBV30	CAWSRGIGQPQHF	TGTGCCTGGAGCAGGGGAATCGGCCAGCCCCAGCATTTT
.	TRBJ2-2	.	TRBV6-5	CASSYPLPGNTGELFF	TGTGCCAGCAGTTACCCCCTACCGGGGAACACCGGGGAGCTGTTTTTT
.	TRBJ1-5	.	TRBV19	CASSRLLGSPYQPQHF	TGTGCCAGTAGTCGGCTTCTGGGATCCCCCTATCAGCCCCAGCATTTT
.	TRBJ1-1	.	TRBV29-1	CSAPGTPNTEAFF	TGCAGCGCGCCCGGGACACCGAACACTGAAGCTTTCTTT
.	TRBJ1-4	.	TRBV15	CATSRVRGSTNEKLFF	TGTGCCACCAGCAGAGTACGAGGGTCAACTAATGAAAAACTGTTTTTT